Here is one T cell receptor beta chain with its context. What it binds is not known. This sample stems from a study of T cells in localized non-small cell lung cancer. This table comes from immunoSEQ multiplex PCR, and its TCRdb copy is limited to in-frame clones, with some not included. The table records tens of thousands of clones, 80% to 85% of them present only once. Study results and caveats: Patients showing higher blood T cell density tended to see longer overall survival. Compared with tumor, uninvolved adjacent lung displayed greater T cell clonality, ranking highest overall.

Germline V lookup: CDR1 SGHTS, CDR2 YDEGEE. This CDR3 is 12 amino acids long. This specimen consisted of PBMCs, obtained before any cancer treatment. The rearrangement links TRBV5-8 to TRBJ2-5; D is unclear. The end of the DNA is better explained by TRBJ2-7, so the J call may be wrong. The source is a man aged 40 to 70 with stage II lung adenocarcinoma. CDR3 amino acids: CASSQVRYEQYF. CDR3 coding DNA: TGTGCCAGCAGCCAGGTCCGCTACGAGCAGTACTTC.